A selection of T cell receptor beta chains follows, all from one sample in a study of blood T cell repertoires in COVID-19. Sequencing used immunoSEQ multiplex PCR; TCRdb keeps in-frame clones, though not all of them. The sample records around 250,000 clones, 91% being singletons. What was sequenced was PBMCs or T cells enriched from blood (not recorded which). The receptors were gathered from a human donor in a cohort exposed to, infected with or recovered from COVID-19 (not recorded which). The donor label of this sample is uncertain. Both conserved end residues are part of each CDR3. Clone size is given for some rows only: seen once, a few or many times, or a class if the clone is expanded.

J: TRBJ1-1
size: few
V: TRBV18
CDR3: CASSPGETGGNTEAFF

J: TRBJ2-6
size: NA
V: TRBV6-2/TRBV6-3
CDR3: CASSSQGVGANVLTF

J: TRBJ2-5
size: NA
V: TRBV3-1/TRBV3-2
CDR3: CASSHARDGGGGETQYF

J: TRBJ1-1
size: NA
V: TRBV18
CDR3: CASSPDMNTEAFF

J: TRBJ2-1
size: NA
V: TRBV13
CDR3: CASSLYSGNEQFF

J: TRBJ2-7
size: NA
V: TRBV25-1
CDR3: CASRNAARGYEQYF

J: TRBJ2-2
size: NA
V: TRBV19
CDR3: CASSQGTGELFF

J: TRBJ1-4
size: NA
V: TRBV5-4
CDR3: CASSSPGVADEKLFF

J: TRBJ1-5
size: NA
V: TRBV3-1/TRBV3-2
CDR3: CASSPRETLPGGQPQHF

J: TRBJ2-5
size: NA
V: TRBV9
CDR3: CASSADSGETQYF

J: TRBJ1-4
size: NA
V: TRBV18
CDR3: CASSPTQGQQEKLFF

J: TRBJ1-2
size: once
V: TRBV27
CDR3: CASSFAGGYNGYTF

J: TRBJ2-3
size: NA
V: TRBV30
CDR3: CAWSKGPGGGADTQYF

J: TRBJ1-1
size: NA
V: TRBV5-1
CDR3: CASSPGGTGRLAEAFF

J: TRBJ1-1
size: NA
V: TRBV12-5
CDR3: CASGLSPHDLAGVNTEAFF

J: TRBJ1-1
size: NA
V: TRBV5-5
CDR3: CASSLGTGNTEAFF

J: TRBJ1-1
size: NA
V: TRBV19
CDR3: CATRQGNTEAFF

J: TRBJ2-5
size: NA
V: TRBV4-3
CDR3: CASSQTGLAGGPFLPETQYF

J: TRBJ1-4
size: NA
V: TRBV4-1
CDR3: CASSQPPEGARNEKLFF

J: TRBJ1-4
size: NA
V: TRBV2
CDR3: CASSGGGGNEKLFF

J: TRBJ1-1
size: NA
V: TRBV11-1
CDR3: CASGPSQNTEAFF

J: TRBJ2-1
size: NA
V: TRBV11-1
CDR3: CASSLRTSGYNEQFF

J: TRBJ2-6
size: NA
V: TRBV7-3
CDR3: CASSLWDRLSGANVLTF

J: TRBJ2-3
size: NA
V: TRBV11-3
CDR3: CASSLHGDTQYF

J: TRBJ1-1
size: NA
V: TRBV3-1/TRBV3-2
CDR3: CASSQVHRGLGGTEAFF

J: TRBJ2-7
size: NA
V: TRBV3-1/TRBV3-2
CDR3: CASSLRGGARNEQYF

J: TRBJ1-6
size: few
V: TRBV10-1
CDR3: CATHRGVRRNSPLHF

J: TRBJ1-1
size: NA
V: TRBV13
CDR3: CASSLRSGVQAFF

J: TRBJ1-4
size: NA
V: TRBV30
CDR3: CAWSLRGDEKLFF

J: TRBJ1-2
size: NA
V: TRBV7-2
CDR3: CASSLEQGGRYGYTF

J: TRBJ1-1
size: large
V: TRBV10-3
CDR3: CAIRGGDGEMNTEAFF

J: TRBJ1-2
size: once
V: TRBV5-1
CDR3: CASSLAGNGYTF

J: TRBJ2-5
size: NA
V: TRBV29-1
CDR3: CSVERDLGETQYF

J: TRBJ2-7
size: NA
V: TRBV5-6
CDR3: CASSLASSGPYEQYF

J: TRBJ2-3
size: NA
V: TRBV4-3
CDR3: CASSQGSGISTDTQYF

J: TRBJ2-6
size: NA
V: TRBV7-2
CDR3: CASTRTGGSGANVLTF

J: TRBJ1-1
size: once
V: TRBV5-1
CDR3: CASSLVGTGGTEAFF

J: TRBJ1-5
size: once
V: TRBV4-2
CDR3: CASSQDGQPQHF

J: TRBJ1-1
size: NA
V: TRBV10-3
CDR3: CAITDRSMNTEAFF

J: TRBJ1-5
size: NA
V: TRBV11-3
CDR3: CASSLVKDRADYQPQHF

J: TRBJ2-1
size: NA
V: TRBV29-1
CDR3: CSSSHNEQFF

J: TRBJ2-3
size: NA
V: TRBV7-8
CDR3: CASSEDLPTDTQYF

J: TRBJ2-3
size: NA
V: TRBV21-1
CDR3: CASSKAGLAGHSTDTQYF

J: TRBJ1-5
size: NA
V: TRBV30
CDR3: CAWSVGGGQPQHF

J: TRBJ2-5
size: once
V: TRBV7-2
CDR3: CASSLGQGEATQYF

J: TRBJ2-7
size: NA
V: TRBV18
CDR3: CASSVTPSGGVYEQYF

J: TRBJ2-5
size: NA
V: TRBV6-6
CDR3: CASSPTSGGAGGTQYF

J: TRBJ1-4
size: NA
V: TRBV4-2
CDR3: CASSQVGRGQEKLFF

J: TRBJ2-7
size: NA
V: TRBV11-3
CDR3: CASSLEGDYEQYF

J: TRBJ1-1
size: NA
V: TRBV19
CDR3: CASMEGTTEAFF

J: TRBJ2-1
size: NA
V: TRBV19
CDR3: CASSIVGRPYNEQFF

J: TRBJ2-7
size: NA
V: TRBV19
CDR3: CASSLSGRPIHEQYF

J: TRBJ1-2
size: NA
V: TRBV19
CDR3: CASSPQLTPARGYTF

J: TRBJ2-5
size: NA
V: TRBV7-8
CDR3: CASSLARFQETQYF

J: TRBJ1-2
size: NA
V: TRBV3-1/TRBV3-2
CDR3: CASSQEGGDGYTF